This is a list of T cell receptor beta chains from one sample in a study of T cell responses to AZD1222 COVID-19 vaccine. Only in-frame clones appear in the TCRdb table, and some are missing; sequencing was by immunoSEQ multiplex PCR. There are about 120,000 clones in the sample; approximately 88% occur only once, and around 1.5% lies in the top ten. Sequencing used peripheral blood, obtained on day 0 of AZD1222 vaccination. The source of these receptors is an adult in good health. CDR3s include the opening cysteine and the closing phenylalanine or tryptophan. The D gene is left open where the match is weak. Some rows have no size entry. The others give once, few or many, or a class for an expanded clone.

TRBJ2-7,TRBD1,NA,TRBV27,CASSFDRGVIYEQYF,TGTGCCAGCAGTTTCGACAGGGGGGTTATCTACGAGCAGTACTTC
TRBJ2-1,TRBD1,NA,TRBV28,CASGLDRAYNEQFF,TGTGCCAGCGGCCTGGACAGGGCCTACAATGAGCAGTTCTTC
TRBJ1-1,TRBD1,few,TRBV19,CASSITGGNTEAFF,TGTGCCAGTAGTATTACAGGGGGGAACACTGAAGCTTTCTTT
TRBJ1-6,NA,NA,TRBV18,CASSPQDSLNNSPLHF,TGTGCCAGCTCACCACAGGACAGTCTGAATAATTCACCCCTCCACTTT
TRBJ2-7,NA,NA,TRBV28,CASSFSYEQYF,TGTGCCAGCAGTTTCTCCTACGAGCAGTACTTC
TRBJ1-2,NA,NA,TRBV30,CAWSPSANYGYTF,TGTGCCTGGAGTCCCAGCGCAAACTATGGCTACACCTTC
TRBJ1-2,TRBD1,NA,TRBV13,CASSPGQGAIDYGYTF,TGTGCCAGCAGCCCGGGCCAGGGGGCGATCGACTATGGCTACACCTTC
TRBJ2-5,TRBD1,NA,TRBV27,CASSSTGVKTQYF,TGTGCCAGCAGTTCGACAGGGGTAAAGACCCAGTACTTC
TRBJ1-1,NA,NA,TRBV6-5,CASSYSSSTASEAFF,TGTGCCAGCAGTTACTCGAGTTCAACAGCTAGTGAAGCTTTCTTT
TRBJ1-1,TRBD1,once,TRBV29-1,CSVTGQGGGEAFF,TGCAGCGTCACGGGACAGGGAGGGGGTGAAGCTTTCTTT
TRBJ2-3,NA,NA,TRBV29-1,CSVAGPLGDTQYF,TGCAGCGTTGCAGGCCCGCTCGGGGATACGCAGTATTTT
TRBJ2-7,TRBD1,NA,TRBV19,CASSTGTGLIYEQYF,TGTGCCAGTAGTACTGGGACAGGCCTAATCTACGAGCAGTACTTC
TRBJ2-3,TRBD2,NA,TRBV5-6,CASSLKTSGISTDTQYF,TGTGCCAGCAGCTTGAAGACTAGCGGGATCTCCACAGATACGCAGTATTTT
TRBJ1-2,TRBD1,NA,TRBV28,CASSLGGQGSRGYTF,TGTGCCAGCAGTTTAGGGGGACAGGGGTCCCGGGGCTACACCTTC
TRBJ2-7,TRBD1,NA,TRBV10-2,CASSEGTGAYEQYF,TGCGCCAGCAGTGAGGGGACAGGGGCCTACGAGCAGTACTTC
TRBJ1-1,NA,NA,TRBV7-3,CASSLIATSPRALEAFF,TGTGCCAGCAGCTTAATTGCGACCTCCCCAAGGGCCCTTGAAGCTTTCTTT